The rows below give T cell receptor beta chains drawn from one sample of a study of Ad26.COV2.S vaccination and SARS-CoV-2 variants. TCRdb's table, derived via immunoSEQ multiplex PCR, lists solely in-frame clones and lacks some. The data contain over 250,000 clones, approximately 87% of them singletons. Here the sequenced sample was peripheral blood, taken in a trial of Ad26.COV2.S vaccine versus placebo. Every receptor here comes from a person between 18 and 65 years old who received the Ad26.COV2.S COVID-19 vaccine or a placebo. Both conserved end residues are part of each CDR3. D genes are given only for firm matches. Size is stated for part of the rows, as once, few or many counts, or as a class when the clone is expanded.

size	V	J	D	CDR3	DNA
NA	TRBV18	TRBJ1-2	NA	CASSPGRTVQGGYTF	TGTGCCAGCTCACCCGGAAGGACGGTCCAGGGTGGCTACACCTTC
NA	TRBV7-6	TRBJ2-2	NA	CASSLGQPLGTGELFF	TGTGCCAGCAGCTTAGGCCAGCCCCTGGGCACCGGGGAGCTGTTTTTT
NA	TRBV3-1/TRBV3-2	TRBJ1-6	NA	CASSPLQGRGSPLHF	TGTGCCAGCAGCCCCTTACAGGGTCGTGGTTCACCCCTCCACTTT
NA	TRBV7-2	TRBJ2-1	TRBD2	CASSTSGSYNNEQFF	TGTGCCAGCAGCACTAGCGGGAGTTACAACAATGAGCAGTTCTTC
NA	TRBV11-2	TRBJ1-2	NA	CASSLTANYGYTF	TGTGCCAGCAGCTTGACAGCGAACTATGGCTACACCTTC
NA	TRBV7-2	TRBJ1-2	NA	CASSVGGATYGYTF	TGTGCCAGCAGCGTGGGGGGCGCGACCTATGGCTACACCTTC
NA	TRBV7-2	TRBJ1-2	NA	CASSFSYPGRTGGYTF	TGTGCCAGCAGTTTCTCCTATCCCGGACGTACGGGAGGCTACACCTTC
NA	TRBV4-3	TRBJ1-4	NA	CASSQREGKGEKLFF	TGCGCCAGCAGCCAAAGGGAGGGGAAGGGAGAAAAACTGTTTTTT
NA	TRBV3-1/TRBV3-2	TRBJ2-7	NA	CASSQTRYEQYF	TGTGCCAGCAGTCAAACTAGGTACGAGCAGTACTTC
once	TRBV3-1/TRBV3-2	TRBJ2-3	TRBD2	CASSQGRRESTDTQYF	TGTGCCAGCAGCCAAGGCCGGCGGGAGAGCACAGATACGCAGTATTTT
NA	TRBV7-2	TRBJ2-7	NA	CASSPPFDEQYF	TGTGCCAGCAGCCCACCGTTCGACGAGCAGTACTTC
NA	TRBV30	TRBJ1-4	NA	CAWSHLEGLFF	TGTGCCTGGAGTCACTTGGAGGGACTGTTTTTT
NA	TRBV11-3	TRBJ1-1	NA	CASSLEGEGTEAFF	TGTGCCAGCAGCTTAGAAGGGGAGGGCACTGAAGCTTTCTTT
NA	TRBV7-2	TRBJ1-5	TRBD1	CASSLGTGGLSNQPQHF	TGTGCCAGCAGCTTAGGGACAGGGGGACTTAGCAATCAGCCCCAGCATTTT
NA	TRBV5-6	TRBJ1-1	NA	CASSLPQGTTEAFF	TGTGCCAGCAGCTTACCACAGGGAACCACTGAAGCTTTCTTT
NA	TRBV6-1	TRBJ1-2	NA	CASSEPRGSNYGYTF	TGTGCCAGCAGTGAGCCAAGGGGGTCTAACTATGGCTACACCTTC
NA	TRBV3-1/TRBV3-2	TRBJ1-1	NA	CASSHSGGQNTEAFF	TGTGCCAGCAGCCACTCGGGAGGACAGAATACTGAAGCTTTCTTT
NA	TRBV6-5	TRBJ1-5	NA	CASTRTDSNQPQHF	TGTGCCAGCACCCGGACAGATAGCAATCAGCCCCAGCATTTT
NA	TRBV6-2/TRBV6-3	TRBJ2-5	NA	CASSNRPAQETQYF	TGTGCCAGCAGTAATAGACCGGCTCAAGAGACCCAGTACTTC
NA	TRBV19	TRBJ2-2	NA	CASSKPGAGMRNTGELFF	TGTGCCAGTAGCAAACCCGGGGCAGGGATGAGGAACACCGGGGAGCTGTTTTTT
NA	TRBV18	TRBJ1-5	NA	CASSYGSPDQPQHF	TGTGCCAGCTCCTACGGGTCGCCCGATCAGCCCCAGCATTTT
NA	TRBV7-3	TRBJ2-5	TRBD1	CASSPRGQAGQGEETQYF	TGTGCCAGCAGCCCGAGGGGGCAAGCGGGACAGGGCGAAGAGACCCAGTACTTC
NA	TRBV30	TRBJ1-6	NA	CAWSGNSPLHF	TGTGCCTGGAGTGGTAATTCACCCCTCCACTTT
once	TRBV7-6	TRBJ1-2	TRBD1	CASSLGTGVNYGYTF	TGTGCCAGCAGCCTTGGGACAGGGGTTAACTATGGCTACACCTTC
NA	TRBV18	TRBJ2-7	NA	CASSPFEGFQSEQYF	TGTGCCAGCTCACCATTTGAGGGTTTTCAAAGCGAGCAGTACTTC
NA	TRBV15	TRBJ2-7	NA	CATSRDVTEAYEQYF	TGTGCCACCAGCAGAGATGTTACGGAGGCCTACGAGCAGTACTTC
NA	TRBV3-1/TRBV3-2	TRBJ1-1	TRBD1	CASSHPVLQGRDTEAFF	TGTGCCAGCAGCCACCCGGTACTACAGGGGCGGGACACTGAAGCTTTCTTT
NA	TRBV18	TRBJ1-4	TRBD1	CASSSDRGEKLFF	TGTGCCAGCTCCTCGGACAGGGGTGAAAAACTGTTTTTT
once	TRBV3-1/TRBV3-2	TRBJ2-4	NA	CASSQRATEKNIQYF	TGTGCCAGCAGCCAGAGGGCGACGGAGAAAAACATTCAGTACTTC
few	TRBV6-2/TRBV6-3	TRBJ1-2	NA	CASSYRGRNYGYTF	TGTGCCAGCAGTTATCGGGGGCGCAACTATGGCTACACCTTC
NA	TRBV10-2	TRBJ2-3	NA	CASKRGRGTDTQYF	TGCGCCAGCAAACGGGGAAGAGGGACAGATACGCAGTATTTT
NA	TRBV7-6	TRBJ2-3	TRBD2	CASSLRTSGTDTQYF	TGTGCCAGCAGCTTAAGGACTAGCGGGACAGATACGCAGTATTTT
NA	TRBV10-3	TRBJ2-7	TRBD1	CAISGLRTGEGEQYF	TGTGCCATCAGTGGGCTGCGGACAGGGGAGGGCGAGCAGTACTTC
once	TRBV6-5	TRBJ2-1	TRBD2	CASSFGLADNEQFF	TGTGCCAGCAGTTTTGGACTAGCGGACAATGAGCAGTTCTTC
few	TRBV6-5	TRBJ1-4	NA	CASSYSYIGNEKLFF	TGTGCCAGCAGTTACTCATATATCGGCAATGAAAAACTGTTTTTT
NA	TRBV2	TRBJ2-7	NA	CASGQSYEQYF	TGTGCAAGCGGCCAAAGCTACGAGCAGTACTTC
few	TRBV4-2	TRBJ2-7	TRBD2	CASSQGLAGAQAYEQYF	TGTGCCAGCAGCCAAGGGCTAGCGGGAGCTCAAGCCTACGAGCAGTACTTC
NA	TRBV18	TRBJ1-5	NA	CASSVGGGGGQPQHF	TGTGCCAGCTCGGTCGGAGGGGGGGGCGGTCAGCCCCAGCATTTT
NA	TRBV19	TRBJ1-1	TRBD1	CASSTGTGGRKAFF	TGTGCCAGTAGTACTGGGACAGGGGGGCGAAAAGCTTTCTTT
once	TRBV7-6	TRBJ1-1	TRBD1	CASSLGQGRNEAFF	TGTGCCAGCAGCTTAGGACAGGGTAGGAATGAAGCTTTCTTT
few	TRBV4-3	TRBJ2-1	NA	CASSQDGNRYNEQFF	TGCGCCAGCAGCCAAGACGGCAACAGGTACAATGAGCAGTTCTTC
NA	TRBV12-3/TRBV12-4	TRBJ1-2	NA	CASSPRIKYGYTF	TGTGCCAGCAGTCCCCGAATTAAGTATGGCTACACCTTC
NA	TRBV30	TRBJ2-1	TRBD1	CAWRQGSSYNEQFF	TGTGCCTGGAGACAGGGGAGCTCCTACAATGAGCAGTTCTTC